These 2 T cell receptor beta chains came from one sample sequenced in a study of blood T cell repertoires in COVID-19. Produced via immunoSEQ multiplex PCR; TCRdb's table is partial and in-frame only. The table lists over 60,000 clones, roughly 87% of them singletons. Sequenced material: peripheral blood. The origin of the receptors is a woman older than 75 with acute or convalescent COVID-19.

The genes are TRBV5-4 and TRBJ1-1; TRBD1 aligns across 10 bases. From germline, CDR1 is SGHNT and CDR2 YYREEE (reference sequence). With V trimmed by 4 bases and J by 0 bases, 6 bases remained unmatched. This CDR3 region has 16 residues. In DNA, the CDR3 is TGTGCCAGCAGCCCAAAGACAGGGGGCTTGAACACTGAAGCTTTCTTT. It specifies CASSPKTGGLNTEAFF.

The V gene is TRBV19, the J gene TRBJ2-3; D possibly corresponds to TRBD1 (6 bases). V was shortened by 5 bases and J by 4 bases, with 16 bases between the two germline ends. Germline CDR1 is LNHDA and CDR2 is SQIVND (reference sequence). The CDR3 is 15 residues long. The CDR3 here is CASSYRDQGSDTQYF. The CDR3 region has the DNA TGTGCCAGTAGTTACCGGGACCAGGGGTCAGATACGCAGTATTTT.